Listed below are T cell receptor beta chains from one sample, sequenced in a study of metastatic and nonmetastatic thyroid tumors. Via MiXCR, TCRdb re-called the PCR reads. In the table there are 20,000 to 25,000 clones, less than 45% of which are singletons. The sequencing input was blood. These receptors all come from a male donor with papillary thyroid cancer or a benign thyroid nodule (not recorded which). Some clones in this sample may be carry-over from other donors' samples. The CDR3 runs from the conserved cysteine through the conserved F or W. The D gene is left open where the match is weak. Clone size is shown for a subset of rows, as once, few, many or a class of expanded clone.

clone_size	cdr3_length	d_call	v_call	j_call	cdr3_aa	cdr3_nt
NA	14	TRBD1	TRBV19	TRBJ1-1	CASSKQGGRTEAFF	TGTGCCAGTAGTAAACAGGGGGGCCGCACTGAAGCTTTCTTT
many	13	NA	TRBV11-2	TRBJ1-1	CASSLTSWTEAFF	TGTGCCAGCAGCTTAACTTCATGGACTGAAGCTTTCTTT
NA	14	NA	TRBV7-9	TRBJ1-6	CASSLGQPNSPLHF	TGTGCCAGCAGCTTGGGCCAGCCCAATTCACCCCTCCACTTT
medium-sized	15	TRBD2	TRBV4-3	TRBJ2-1	CASSHTSGSYNEQFF	TGCGCCAGCAGCCATACTAGCGGCTCCTACAATGAGCAGTTCTTC
few	16	NA	TRBV28	TRBJ1-3	CASIPGGARRGNTIYF	TGTGCCAGCATCCCTGGGGGGGCCAGGAGGGGAAACACCATATATTTT
few	15	NA	TRBV10-3	TRBJ2-3	CAISDGGRRTDTQYF	TGTGCCATCAGTGACGGGGGCCGTCGCACAGATACGCAGTATTTT
few	14	NA	TRBV25-1	TRBJ2-3	CASSLDRLTDTQYF	TGTGCCAGCAGTCTGGACAGACTCACAGATACGCAGTATTTT
NA	12	NA	TRBV20-1	TRBJ1-1	CSARGVNTEAFF	TGCAGTGCACGGGGAGTGAACACTGAAGCTTTCTTT
NA	15	TRBD2	TRBV7-9	TRBJ2-2	CASSSTSTNTGELFF	TGTGCCAGCAGCTCGACTAGCACTAACACCGGGGAGCTGTTTTTT
NA	14	NA	TRBV6-5	TRBJ2-7	CASSYRQGPYEQYF	TGTGCCAGCAGTTACAGGCAGGGGCCCTACGAGCAGTACTTC
few	19	TRBD2	TRBV7-2	TRBJ2-3	CASSFLPLTSGRSTDTQYF	TGTGCCAGCAGCTTTCTGCCCCTGACTAGCGGGCGATCCACAGATACGCAGTATTTT
few	14	TRBD2	TRBV24-1	TRBJ2-1	CATSRTSGYNEQFF	TGTGCCACCAGTAGGACTAGCGGGTACAATGAGCAGTTCTTC
few	12	NA	TRBV11-1	TRBJ1-1	CASSLAGSEAFF	TGTGCCAGCAGCTTAGCTGGCAGTGAAGCTTTCTTT
NA	18	NA	TRBV11-2	TRBJ2-6	CASSRGGTASSGANVLTF	TGTGCCAGCAGCCGAGGCGGGACAGCCTCCTCTGGGGCCAACGTCCTGACTTTC
few	13	NA	TRBV24-1	TRBJ2-5	CATSDFGRETQYF	TGTGCCACCAGTGATTTCGGGAGAGAGACCCAGTACTTC
NA	13	NA	TRBV11-2	TRBJ2-7	CASSLGPGDEQYF	TGTGCCAGCAGCTTAGGTCCCGGGGACGAGCAGTACTTC
NA	15	TRBD1	TRBV11-2	TRBJ1-2	CASSFRTGLVYGYTF	TGTGCCAGCAGCTTCCGGACAGGGCTAGTCTATGGCTACACCTTC
large	15	NA	TRBV6-1	TRBJ2-2	CASSSMGVNTGELFF	TGTGCCAGCAGTTCAATGGGAGTTAACACCGGGGAGCTGTTTTTT
medium-sized	14	NA	TRBV5-8	TRBJ2-2	CASSLKGGTGELFF	TGTGCCAGCAGCTTGAAGGGGGGAACCGGGGAGCTGTTTTTT
once	11	NA	TRBV5-4	TRBJ1-2	CASILYGGYTF	TGTGCCAGCATCTTGTACGGGGGCTACACCTTC
few	17	NA	TRBV20-1	TRBJ2-7	CSARDLGRRSSSYEQYF	TGCAGTGCTAGAGATTTGGGGAGGCGGTCCTCCTCCTACGAGCAGTACTTC
NA	13	NA	TRBV30	TRBJ2-6	CAWLGSGANVLTF	TGTGCCTGGTTGGGGTCTGGGGCCAACGTCCTGACTTTC
NA	13	TRBD1	TRBV24-1	TRBJ2-5	CATRQGAQETQYF	TGTGCCACCCGACAGGGGGCTCAAGAGACCCAGTACTTC
many	15	TRBD1	TRBV19	TRBJ1-3	CASKGRDRGLNTIYF	TGTGCCAGTAAGGGCCGGGACAGGGGGCTTAACACCATATATTTT
once	13	NA	TRBV4-1	TRBJ2-7	CASSQGGAYEQYF	TGCGCCAGCAGCCAAGGGGGGGCTTACGAGCAGTACTTC
NA	14	NA	TRBV20-1	TRBJ2-7	CSARDWWGAYEQYF	TGCAGTGCTAGAGATTGGTGGGGCGCATACGAGCAGTACTTC
NA	14	TRBD1	TRBV3-1	TRBJ2-2	CASRGQAGTGELFF	TGTGCCAGCAGGGGACAGGCGGGGACCGGGGAGCTGTTTTTT
medium-sized	12	NA	TRBV24-1	TRBJ2-5	CATSDLLGTQYF	TGTGCCACCAGTGATTTGCTGGGGACCCAGTACTTC
many	13	TRBD1	TRBV10-3	TRBJ1-2	CAIRGQGDYGYTF	TGTGCCATCAGGGGACAGGGGGACTATGGCTACACCTTC
NA	14	NA	TRBV28	TRBJ1-2	CASSPPAPGNGYTF	TGTGCCAGCAGTCCACCGGCCCCGGGCAACGGCTACACCTTC
many	13	NA	TRBV30	TRBJ1-4	CAWSVEQAGKLFF	TGTGCCTGGAGTGTAGAGCAGGCTGGAAAACTGTTTTTT
NA	16	TRBD1	TRBV11-3	TRBJ1-2	CASSFLQGASVYGYTF	TGTGCCAGCAGCTTCCTACAGGGGGCTTCCGTATATGGCTACACCTTC
once	13	NA	TRBV9	TRBJ2-7	CASSSSPGNEQYF	TGTGCCAGCAGCTCCTCACCCGGGAACGAGCAGTACTTC